One sample yielded the 25 T cell receptor beta chains listed below, sequenced in a study of T cell changes during pregnancy in multiple sclerosis. Clones were sequenced by immunoSEQ multiplex PCR, and TCRdb holds only the in-frame ones, with some missing. The sample has some 64,000 clones, approximately 90% seen once; the top ten hold approximately 1%. This specimen consisted of peripheral blood, obtained in the first trimester of pregnancy. These receptors came from a female donor in good health, enrolled as a control in a pregnancy study.

This chain joins TRBV6-5 and TRBJ1-1; D is possibly TRBD1 (5 bases). This CDR3 contains 13 residues. The V gene's germline CDR1 is MNHEY and CDR2 SVGAGI. Trimming took off 8 bases at V and 3 bases at J, with 13 bases between the two ends. The CDR3 loop reads CASHRGGDTEAFF. DNA for the CDR3: TGTGCCAGCCACCGGGGGGGGGACACTGAAGCTTTCTTT.

This clone showed up just once. J is TRBJ2-7 and V is TRBV7-3, with TRBD1 identical over 9 bases. Germline loops: CDR1 SGHTA, CDR2 FQGTGA. Trimming at V came to 3 bases and at J to 6 bases, leaving 3 bases not matched to a gene. The CDR3 covers 13 residues. The CDR3: CASSLDRGGEQYF. The DNA for the CDR3 is TGTGCCAGCAGCTTGGACAGGGGCGGCGAGCAGTACTTC.

The CDR3 DNA reads as TGTGCCAGCAGGTATGGACAGTCCTACGAGCAGTACTTC. As protein: CASRYGQSYEQYF. The chain employs TRBV27 and TRBJ2-7; D is perhaps TRBD1 (6 bases). The length of the CDR3 is 13 residues. Deletions cut 6 bases from V and 1 base from J, with 10 bases between. Germline assignment: CDR1 MNHEY and CDR2 SMNVEV (reference sequence).

The chain uses TRBV2 and TRBJ1-6; D gene uncertain. The CDR3 covers 14 residues. The V end was cut by 1 base, the J end by 8 bases, with 9 bases between. Germline loops: CDR1 SNHLY, CDR2 FYNNEI. CDR3 amino acids: CASSEGRRDSPLHF. In DNA form, the CDR3 reads TGTGCCAGCAGTGAAGGCCGGAGGGATTCACCCCTCCACTTT.

The chain has TRBV5-6 and TRBJ2-3, with 7 bases matching TRBD2. Germline CDR1 reads SGHDT; CDR2 reads YYEEEE. V was clipped by 6 bases and J by 4 bases; unmatched bases: 23. This CDR3 comprises 19 residues. The CDR3 region is CASTLKGGRGRGFADTQYF. In DNA form, the CDR3 reads TGTGCCAGCACCCTCAAGGGAGGGCGCGGGAGAGGTTTCGCAGATACGCAGTATTTT.

This clone has only a few counts. V gene TRBV2 combines with J gene TRBJ1-2; the D is unclear. Germline V gene sequence: CDR1 SNHLY, CDR2 FYNNEI. V lost 8 bases, J lost 3 bases, and 13 bases lay in between. The CDR3 extends over 13 amino acids. This chain's CDR3 is CASYTEIDYGYTF. The CDR3 DNA follows: TGTGCCAGCTATACAGAAATTGACTATGGCTACACCTTC.

The chain is built from TRBV7-9 and TRBJ1-1; the match to TRBD1 covers 7 bases. J gave up 4 bases and V 3 bases, and 8 bases lay outside the gene matches. The CDR3 covers 15 residues. The germline V gene has CDR1 SEHNR and CDR2 FQNEAQ (reference sequence). CDR3 region: CASSLRGRRGTEAFF. The CDR3 coding sequence is TGTGCCAGCAGCTTGAGGGGGCGGAGAGGCACTGAAGCTTTCTTT.

The chain employs TRBV4-1 and TRBJ2-4, with TRBD1 matching over 7 bases. V gave up 0 bases and J gave up 3 bases; unmatched junction bases: 11. Germline V gives CDR1 MGHRA, CDR2 YSYEKL. This CDR3 has 18 residues. CDR3 amino acids: CASSQDLIFRGNKNIQYF. CDR3 DNA sequence: TGCGCCAGCAGCCAAGATCTCATATTCAGGGGGAACAAAAACATTCAGTACTTC.

This sequence joins TRBV19 and TRBJ1-2; 7 positions match TRBD1. Germline assignment: CDR1 LNHDA and CDR2 SQIVND (reference sequence). This CDR3 is 16 amino acids long. Germline trimming cut 4 bases from V and 1 base from J; bases unmatched to any gene: 9. CDR3 nucleotides: TGTGCCAGTAGTAGCCTCCGGGACAGTGATAACTATGGCTACACCTTC. This sequence encodes CASSSLRDSDNYGYTF. The full variable domain, with the rest looked up from reference TRBV19 and TRBJ1-2, is DGGITQSPKYLFRKEGQNVTLSCEQNLNHDAMYWYRQDPGQGLRLIYYSQIVNDFQKGDIAEGYSVSREKKESFPLTVTSAQKNPTAFYLCASSSLRDSDNYGYTFGSGTRLTVV.

The genes are TRBV4-2 and TRBJ2-3, with TRBD2 matching over 10 bases. CDR1 and CDR2 from the germline V gene are LGHNA and YNFKEQ. The CDR3 loop spans 16 amino acids. V shed 1 base and J 4 bases; nucleotides not matched to a gene: 5. CDR3: CASSQVASGGADTQYF. DNA for the CDR3: TGTGCCAGCAGCCAAGTGGCTAGCGGGGGTGCAGATACGCAGTATTTT.

The rearrangement links TRBV5-8 to TRBJ2-7; 10 nucleotides agree with TRBD1. V dropped 0 bases and J dropped 5; count of bases not matched to a gene: 2. CDR1 is SGHTS, CDR2 YDEGEE, per germline. The CDR3 loop spans 14 amino acids. CDR3 protein: CASSLGGTGDEQYF. In nucleotides, the CDR3 is TGTGCCAGCAGCTTGGGAGGGACAGGGGACGAGCAGTACTTC.

The CDR3 nucleotides read TGCGCCAGCAGCCAAGAAGGAGGGGGCGTGGGCACAGATACGCAGTATTTT. This encodes CASSQEGGGVGTDTQYF. The chain joins TRBV4-1 to TRBJ2-3, with D perhaps TRBD1 (7 bases). CDR1 MGHRA and CDR2 YSYEKL come from the germline V gene. This CDR3 has 17 residues. V was cut by 0 bases and J by 1 base, with 14 bases left in between.

V gene TRBV11-2 combines with J gene TRBJ2-4, with D unresolved. In germline, CDR1 is SGHAT, CDR2 FQNNGV. The V end lost 1 base, the J end lost 3 bases, and 13 bases lay between the germline ends. The CDR3 contains 16 residues. The CDR3 is CASSLAGFPGKNIQYF. CDR3 in DNA: TGTGCCAGCAGCTTAGCTGGATTCCCGGGCAAAAACATTCAGTACTTC.

The chain combines TRBV7-9 with TRBJ1-4; D gene unclear. Germline V CDR1 and CDR2: SEHNR, FQNEAQ (reference sequence). Trimming cost V 5 bases and J 4 bases, with 17 bases left between them. The CDR3 loop spans 16 amino acids. The CDR3 bases are TGTGCCAGCAGCCCGGAGGATTTACAGTTTAATGAAAAACTGTTTTTT. It specifies CASSPEDLQFNEKLFF.

This chain links TRBV7-2 with TRBJ2-7, with D possibly being TRBD1 (5 bases). This CDR3 contains 12 residues. V was shortened by 4 bases and J by 7 bases, with 11 bases between the two germline ends. CDR1 is SGHTA and CDR2 is FQGNSA in the germline V gene. For the CDR3, the DNA is TGTGCCAGCAGCTGGGGCCGGGCAGAGCAGTACTTC. Protein product: CASSWGRAEQYF.

Only one count was recorded for this clone. The chain has TRBV4-3 and TRBJ2-1; TRBD1 might be the D (5 bases). V shed 0 bases and J shed 0 bases, with 6 bases lying between them. There are 15 residues in the CDR3. The V gene's germline CDR1 is LGHNA and CDR2 YSLEER. In DNA, the CDR3 is TGCGCCAGCAGCCAAGACGACAGCTCCTACAATGAGCAGTTCTTC. As protein: CASSQDDSSYNEQFF.

CDR3 bases: TGTGCCAGCAGCTTTTCGGGGGACGGCTACACCTTC. Its protein product is CASSFSGDGYTF. The J gene is TRBJ1-2, the V gene TRBV11-2; a weak D match, TRBD1 (5 bases). Germline CDR1 SGHAT, CDR2 FQNNGV. The CDR3 has 12 amino acids. Trimming took off 3 bases at V and 8 bases at J, with 10 bases between the two ends. Based on the CDR3 plus reference TRBV11-2 and TRBJ1-2, the full variable domain is EAGVAQSPRYKIIEKRQSVAFWCNPISGHATLYWYQQILGQGPKLLIQFQNNGVVDDSQLPKDRFSAERLKGVDSTLKIQPAKLEDSAVYLCASSFSGDGYTFGSGTRLTVV.

The J gene is TRBJ2-1, the V gene TRBV9; 11 bases are a match to TRBD2. The junction had 7 bases not matched to a gene; V was cut back by 9 bases and J by 5 bases. Germline CDR1 SGDLS, CDR2 YYNGEE. The CDR3 runs 14 residues. CDR3 loop: CATSGLAENNEQFF. CDR3 DNA: TGTGCCACCTCGGGACTAGCGGAAAACAATGAGCAGTTCTTC.

The V call is TRBV19, the J call TRBJ1-1; the match to TRBD1 covers 10 bases. The CDR3 is 16 amino acids. J was trimmed by 5 bases and V by 4 bases; bases with no gene match: 10. Germline V gene data show CDR1 as LNHDA and CDR2 as SQIVND (reference sequence). CDR3 bases: TGTGCCAGTAGTACCGAGGGACAGGGGCCGGGGACTGAAGCTTTCTTT. Its translation is CASSTEGQGPGTEAFF. The whole variable domain, filled in from reference TRBV19 and TRBJ1-1, reads DGGITQSPKYLFRKEGQNVTLSCEQNLNHDAMYWYRQDPGQGLRLIYYSQIVNDFQKGDIAEGYSVSREKKESFPLTVTSAQKNPTAFYLCASSTEGQGPGTEAFFGQGTRLTVV.

The rearrangement links TRBV5-6 to TRBJ2-2, with TRBD1 matching over 8 bases. V lost 4 bases, J lost 0 bases, and 8 bases stayed unmatched. From germline, CDR1 is SGHDT and CDR2 YYEEEE. The CDR3 is 17 residues long. CDR3 in amino acids: CASSPTGVEANTGELFF. Here the CDR3 DNA reads TGTGCCAGCAGCCCGACAGGGGTGGAAGCGAACACCGGGGAGCTGTTTTTT.

The chain joins TRBV4-1 to TRBJ2-5, with TRBD2 identical over 9 bases. Germline values: CDR1 MGHRA, CDR2 YSYEKL. Trimming removed 1 base from V and 4 bases from J; junction bases left unmatched: 16. There are 19 residues in the CDR3. The CDR3 coding sequence is TGCGCCAGCAGCCAAGCGATGGGGACTAGCAAGGGAAACGGAGAGACCCAGTACTTC. This codes for CASSQAMGTSKGNGETQYF.

V gene TRBV5-1 combines with J gene TRBJ1-2, with 7 nucleotides matching TRBD1. Germline lookup yields CDR1 SGHRS and CDR2 YFSETQ. J gave up 5 bases and V 0 bases, and 4 bases lay outside the gene matches. The CDR3 length is 14 residues. The CDR3 nucleotides read TGCGCCAGCAGCTTGGACGGGACAGCTTATGGCTACACCTTC. It translates to CASSLDGTAYGYTF.

The chain recombines TRBV27 with TRBJ1-2; TRBD1 matches 7 bases. Germline V gene sequence: CDR1 MNHEY, CDR2 SMNVEV (reference sequence). The trim removed 3 bases at V and 2 bases at J, leaving 3 bases unmatched. This CDR3 spans 14 amino acids. The CDR3 region is CASSLVTGNYGYTF. The CDR3 DNA reads as TGTGCCAGCAGTTTGGTGACAGGGAACTATGGCTACACCTTC.

The rearrangement links TRBV9 to TRBJ1-4; D gene unclear. The germline V and J ends were trimmed by 2 bases and 4 bases, with 9 bases remaining between them. Germline V gene data show CDR1 as SGDLS and CDR2 as YYNGEE. The CDR3 runs to 14 residues. The DNA for the CDR3 is TGTGCCAGCAGCGTCGGTCCTGGTAATGAAAAACTGTTTTTT. Translating gives CASSVGPGNEKLFF.

The rearrangement joins TRBV4-1 to TRBJ1-5, with unresolved D. Germline V gene lookup returns CDR1 MGHRA and CDR2 YSYEKL. V lost 0 bases and J lost 9, with 15 bases in between. The CDR3 consists of 15 residues. The CDR3 reads CASSQDGEGRGPQHF. For the CDR3, the DNA is TGCGCCAGCAGCCAAGACGGTGAAGGGCGGGGGCCCCAGCATTTT.